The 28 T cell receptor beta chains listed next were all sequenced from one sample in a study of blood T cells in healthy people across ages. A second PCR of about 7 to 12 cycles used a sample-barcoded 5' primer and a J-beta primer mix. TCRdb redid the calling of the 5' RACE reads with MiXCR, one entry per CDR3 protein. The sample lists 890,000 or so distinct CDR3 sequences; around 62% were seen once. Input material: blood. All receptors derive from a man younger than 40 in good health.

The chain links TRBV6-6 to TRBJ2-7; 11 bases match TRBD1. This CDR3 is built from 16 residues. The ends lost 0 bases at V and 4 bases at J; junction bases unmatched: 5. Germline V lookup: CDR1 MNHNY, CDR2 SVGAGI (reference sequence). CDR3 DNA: TGTGCCAGCAGTTACTCCGGGACAGGGGGTTTGTACGAGCAGTACTTC. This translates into CASSYSGTGGLYEQYF.

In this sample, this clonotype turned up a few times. CDR3 loop: CASSQTGDDSFYEQYF. CDR3 nucleotides: TGTGCCAGCAGCCAAACAGGGGACGACAGTTTCTACGAGCAGTACTTC. This rearrangement joins TRBV3-1 to TRBJ2-7; 7 nucleotides match TRBD1. This CDR3 region has 16 residues. With 2 bases clipped from V and 3 bases from J, the junction kept 10 bases outside the gene matches. Germline V gene lookup returns CDR1 LGHDT and CDR2 YNNKEL (reference sequence).

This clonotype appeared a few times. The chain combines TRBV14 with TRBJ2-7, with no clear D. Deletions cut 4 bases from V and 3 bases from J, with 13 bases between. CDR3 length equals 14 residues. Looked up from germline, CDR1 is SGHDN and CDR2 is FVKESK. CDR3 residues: CASSRLFQDYEQYF. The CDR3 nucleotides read TGTGCCAGCAGCCGTTTATTCCAGGACTACGAGCAGTACTTC.

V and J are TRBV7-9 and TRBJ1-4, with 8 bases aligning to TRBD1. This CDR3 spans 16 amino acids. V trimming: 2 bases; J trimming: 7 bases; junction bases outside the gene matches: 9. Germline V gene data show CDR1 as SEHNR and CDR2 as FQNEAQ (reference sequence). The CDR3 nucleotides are TGTGCCAGCAGCTTAAGCCTTCGGACAGGGCTTGAAAAACTGTTTTTT. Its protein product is CASSLSLRTGLEKLFF.

CDR3 bases: TGTGCCATCAGTGAAGAAGGGATGAGCCAGCCCCAGCATTTT. Protein: CAISEEGMSQPQHF. The chain is built from TRBV10-3 and TRBJ1-5; no reliable D call. Deletions cut 3 bases from V and 7 bases from J, with 13 bases between. The CDR3 spans 14 residues. In germline, CDR1 is ENHRY, CDR2 SYGVKD.

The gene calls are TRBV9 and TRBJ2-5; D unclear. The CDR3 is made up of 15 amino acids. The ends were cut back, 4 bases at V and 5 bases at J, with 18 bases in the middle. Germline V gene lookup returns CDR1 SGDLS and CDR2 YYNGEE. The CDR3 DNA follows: TGTGCCAGCAGCTTGGAGACGACGGCCACGGAGACCCAGTACTTC. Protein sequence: CASSLETTATETQYF.

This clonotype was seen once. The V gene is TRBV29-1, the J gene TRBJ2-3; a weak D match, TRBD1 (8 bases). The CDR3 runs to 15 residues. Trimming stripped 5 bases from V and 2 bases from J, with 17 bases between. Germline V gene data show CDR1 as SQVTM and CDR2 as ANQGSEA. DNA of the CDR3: TGCAGCGTTCTAATACAGGGGGGGGCCACAGATACGCAGTATTTT. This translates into CSVLIQGGATDTQYF.

The CDR3 sequence is CASSSGTHGYTF. CDR3 DNA: TGCGCCAGCAGCTCCGGGACTCATGGCTACACCTTC. The chain has TRBV5-1 and TRBJ1-2, with D maybe TRBD1 (5 bases). The CDR3 consists of 12 residues. Germline V gene sequence: CDR1 SGHRS, CDR2 YFSETQ. Trimming pared 3 bases from V and 6 bases from J, leaving 9 bases between.

The CDR3 here is CASSQDHGDQPQYF. CDR3 nucleotides: TGTGCCAGCAGCCAGGACCATGGGGACCAGCCCCAGTATTTT. The chain combines TRBV7-9 with TRBJ1-5; D tentatively fits TRBD1 or TRBD2 (5 bases each). The end of the DNA fits TRBJ2-3 better, so the J call may be wrong. The germline V gene has CDR1 SEHNR and CDR2 FQNEAQ (reference sequence). The length of the CDR3 is 14 residues.

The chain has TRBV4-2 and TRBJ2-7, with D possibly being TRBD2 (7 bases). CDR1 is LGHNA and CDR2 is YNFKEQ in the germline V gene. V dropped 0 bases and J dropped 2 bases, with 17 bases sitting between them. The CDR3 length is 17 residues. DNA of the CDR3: TGTGCCAGCAGCCAAGATTATCCGGGGGGCTCTCCCTACGAGCAGTACTTC. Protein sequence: CASSQDYPGGSPYEQYF.

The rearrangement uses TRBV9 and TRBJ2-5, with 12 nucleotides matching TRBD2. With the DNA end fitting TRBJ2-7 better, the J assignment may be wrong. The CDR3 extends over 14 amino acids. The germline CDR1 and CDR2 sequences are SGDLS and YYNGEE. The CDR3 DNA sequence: TGTGCCAGCAGCGTCGGACTAGCGGGGCACGAGCAGTACTTC. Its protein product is CASSVGLAGHEQYF.

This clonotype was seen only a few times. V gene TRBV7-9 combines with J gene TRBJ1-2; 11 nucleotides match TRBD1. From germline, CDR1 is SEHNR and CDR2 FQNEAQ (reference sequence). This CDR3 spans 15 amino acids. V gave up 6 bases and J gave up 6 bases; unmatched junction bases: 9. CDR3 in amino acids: CASRSAGTGGDGYTF. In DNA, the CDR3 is TGTGCCAGCAGAAGCGCCGGGACAGGGGGTGATGGCTACACCTTC.

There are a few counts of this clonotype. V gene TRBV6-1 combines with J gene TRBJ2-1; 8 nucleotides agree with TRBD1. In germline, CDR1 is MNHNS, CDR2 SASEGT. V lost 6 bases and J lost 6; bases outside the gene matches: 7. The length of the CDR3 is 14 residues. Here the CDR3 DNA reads TGTGCCAGCAGAATTACAGGGGGAGGCAATGAGCAGTTCTTC. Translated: CASRITGGGNEQFF.

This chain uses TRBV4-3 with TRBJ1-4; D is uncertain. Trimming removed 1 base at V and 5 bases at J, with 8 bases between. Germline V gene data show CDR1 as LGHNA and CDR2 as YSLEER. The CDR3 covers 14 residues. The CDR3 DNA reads TGCGCCAGCAGCCAAGGACCCGAAAATGAAAAACTGTTTTTT. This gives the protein CASSQGPENEKLFF.

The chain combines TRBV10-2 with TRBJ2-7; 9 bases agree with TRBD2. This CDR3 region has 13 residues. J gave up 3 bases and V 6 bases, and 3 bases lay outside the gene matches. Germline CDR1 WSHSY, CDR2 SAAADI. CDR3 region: CASRLAGNYEQYF. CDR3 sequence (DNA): TGCGCCAGCAGACTAGCGGGCAACTACGAGCAGTACTTC.

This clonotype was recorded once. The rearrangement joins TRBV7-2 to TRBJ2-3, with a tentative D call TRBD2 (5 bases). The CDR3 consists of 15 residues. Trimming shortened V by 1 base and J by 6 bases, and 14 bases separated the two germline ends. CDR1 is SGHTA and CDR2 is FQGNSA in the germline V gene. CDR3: CASSLVRAETDTQYF. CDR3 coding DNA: TGTGCCAGCAGCTTAGTCCGAGCGGAGACGGATACGCAGTATTTT.

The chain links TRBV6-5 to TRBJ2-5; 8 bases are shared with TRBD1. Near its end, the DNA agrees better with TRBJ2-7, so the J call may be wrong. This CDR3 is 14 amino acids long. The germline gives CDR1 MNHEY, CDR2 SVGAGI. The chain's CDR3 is CASSAGTGSDEQYF. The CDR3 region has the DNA TGTGCCAGCAGCGCCGGGACAGGCAGCGACGAGCAGTACTTC.

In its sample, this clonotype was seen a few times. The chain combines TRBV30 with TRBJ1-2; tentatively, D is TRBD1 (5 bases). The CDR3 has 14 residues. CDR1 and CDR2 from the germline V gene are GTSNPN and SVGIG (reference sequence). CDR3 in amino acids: CVANSWRQGYGYTF. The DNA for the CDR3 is TGTGTCGCCAACTCTTGGAGGCAGGGCTATGGCTACACCTTC.

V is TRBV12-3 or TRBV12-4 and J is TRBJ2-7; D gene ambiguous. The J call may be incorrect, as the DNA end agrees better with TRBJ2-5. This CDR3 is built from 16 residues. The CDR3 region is CASSPRGRGPRETQYF. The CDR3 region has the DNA TGTGCCAGCAGTCCCCGAGGACGCGGACCTCGAGAGACCCAGTACTTC.

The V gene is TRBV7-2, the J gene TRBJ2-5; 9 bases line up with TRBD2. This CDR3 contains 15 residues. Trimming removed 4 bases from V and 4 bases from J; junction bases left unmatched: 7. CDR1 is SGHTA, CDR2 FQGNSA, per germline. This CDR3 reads CASSSLAGGRETQYF. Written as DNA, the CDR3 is TGTGCCAGCAGCTCCCTGGCGGGGGGGCGAGAGACCCAGTACTTC.

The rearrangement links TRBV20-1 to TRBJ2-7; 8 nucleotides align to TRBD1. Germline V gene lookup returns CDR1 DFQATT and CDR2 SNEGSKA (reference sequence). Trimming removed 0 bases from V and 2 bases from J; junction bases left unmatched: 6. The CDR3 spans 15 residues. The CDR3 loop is CSARDGTGVAYEQYF. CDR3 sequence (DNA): TGCAGTGCTAGAGACGGGACAGGTGTTGCCTACGAGCAGTACTTC.

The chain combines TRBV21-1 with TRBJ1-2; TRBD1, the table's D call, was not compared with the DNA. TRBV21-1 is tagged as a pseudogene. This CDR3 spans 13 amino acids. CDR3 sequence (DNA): TGTACCAGCAGGGGGCAGCTCTTATATGGCTACACCTTC. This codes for CTSRGQLLYGYTF.

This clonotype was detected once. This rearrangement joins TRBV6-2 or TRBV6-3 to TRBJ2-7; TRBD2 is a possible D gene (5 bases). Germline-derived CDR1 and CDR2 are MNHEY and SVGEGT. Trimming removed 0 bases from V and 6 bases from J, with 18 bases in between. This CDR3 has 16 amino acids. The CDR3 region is CASSYSSTGLPFEQYF. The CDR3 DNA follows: TGTGCCAGCAGTTACTCAAGTACCGGACTTCCCTTCGAGCAGTACTTC.

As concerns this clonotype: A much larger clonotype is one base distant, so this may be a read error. DNA for the CDR3: TGTGCCAGCAGCTTAGACAGCGACGAGCAGTACTTC. Its protein product is CASSLDSDEQYF. V gene TRBV7-2 combines with J gene TRBJ2-4; unclear D gene. TRBJ2-7 explains the end of the DNA better; the J call may be wrong. The CDR3 has 12 residues. CDR1 SGHTA and CDR2 FQGNSA come from the germline V gene.

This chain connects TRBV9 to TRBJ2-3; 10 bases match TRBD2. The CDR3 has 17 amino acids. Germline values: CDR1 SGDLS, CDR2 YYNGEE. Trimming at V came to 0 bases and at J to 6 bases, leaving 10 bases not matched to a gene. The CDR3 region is CASSVDPSGGALDTQYF. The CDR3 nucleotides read TGTGCCAGCAGCGTAGATCCCAGCGGGGGGGCTTTGGATACGCAGTATTTT.

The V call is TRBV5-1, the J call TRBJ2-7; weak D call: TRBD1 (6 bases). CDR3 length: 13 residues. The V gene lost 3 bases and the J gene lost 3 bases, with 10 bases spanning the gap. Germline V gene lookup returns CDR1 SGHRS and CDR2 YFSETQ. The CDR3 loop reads CASSWTEDYEQYF. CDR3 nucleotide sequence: TGCGCCAGCAGCTGGACAGAGGACTACGAGCAGTACTTC.

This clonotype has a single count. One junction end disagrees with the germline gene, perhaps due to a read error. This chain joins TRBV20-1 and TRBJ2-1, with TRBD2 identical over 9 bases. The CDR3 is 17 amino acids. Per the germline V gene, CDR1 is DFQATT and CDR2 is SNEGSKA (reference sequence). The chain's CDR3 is CSQSYSGGTSSYNEQVF. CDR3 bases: TGCTCACAGTCGTACAGCGGGGGGACGAGCTCCTACAATGAGCAGGTCTTC.

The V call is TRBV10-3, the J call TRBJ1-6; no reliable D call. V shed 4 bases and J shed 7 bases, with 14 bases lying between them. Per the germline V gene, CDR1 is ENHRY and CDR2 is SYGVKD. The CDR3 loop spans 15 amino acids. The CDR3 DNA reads TGTGCCATCAGTGGCCACGAGGGTGAGAATTCACCCCTCCACTTT. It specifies CAISGHEGENSPLHF.